There are a few counts of the clone carrying this T cell receptor (beta chain). Original methodology: Estimates of nucleated cell counts were drawn from the amplification of reference gene primers. The assay was immunoSEQ multiplex PCR, and TCRdb's table has in-frame clones only and misses some. V and J calls and clone size come straight from that table; D and trimming were deduced from the DNA. The data show 100,000 to 150,000 clones, more than 70% seen once. Losses at the gene ends were 3 bases for V and 4 bases for J; bases not matched to a gene: 17. The CDR3 covers 20 residues. Per the germline V gene, CDR1 is SGDLS and CDR2 is YYNGEE. The data originate from a study of blood T cell repertoires in COVID-19. Study information: There were acute and convalescent COVID-19 samples, and they came from the United States, Italy and Spain.

This clonotype was obtained from a human donor in a cohort sampled during active COVID-19. This chain joins TRBV9 and TRBJ2-1; 12 nucleotides align to TRBD2. What was sequenced was peripheral blood. The CDR3 region has the DNA TGTGCCAGCAGCGCCCGGCCGGGACTAGCGGGCTCATGGGGTTACAATGAGCAGTTCTTC. The encoded protein is CASSARPGLAGSWGYNEQFF.